This T cell receptor beta chain emerged from a study of response to subunit inactivated influenza vaccine. This clonotype was seen only a few times. Its specificity is not known. The CDR3 has 12 amino acids. Between the trimmed V and J ends, which lost 7 bases and 12 bases, there was a span of 16 bases. The study's findings and limits: Each seasonal flu vaccination may recruit only limited new T cells, authors suggested.

MiXCR was run by TCRdb on the RT-PCR reads, yielding one entry per CDR3 protein. This sample carries about 540,000 distinct CDR3 sequences, about 15% of them seen once, and the ten largest clones take approximately 10%. The origin of this receptor is a man aged 50 to 59 who received an inactivated influenza vaccine. Sequenced here: PBMCs from blood, sampled 11 to 12 days after vaccination. V usage is TRBV12-3 or TRBV12-4 and J usage is TRBJ2-1; D perhaps matches TRBD2 (7 bases). The CDR3 region has the DNA TGTGCCAGCATGGGGGGGCGGGGAGTGCAGTTCTTC. It codes for CASMGGRGVQFF.